Detailed here is one TCR beta chain. Its matching antigen is unknown. This record comes from a study of TIL therapy for anti-PD-1-resistant metastatic lung cancer. Study-level results: This highly selected cohort may not generalize to typical lung cancer patients.

Sequencing used immunoSEQ v3. Libraries were prepared by immunoSEQ multiplex PCR; TCRdb keeps only in-frame clonotypes and omits some of them. Of 45,000 to 60,000 clones in the sample, over 65% are singletons; the top ten hold 5.6%. V dropped 2 bases and J dropped 5 bases, with 16 bases sitting between them. The CDR3 totals 15 residues. Germline V gives CDR1 MDHEN, CDR2 SYDVKM. Indicated time point: pre-treatment sample, taken before nivolumab and TIL therapy. Tumor tissue came from excised metastases, mostly pleural nodules or supraclavicular lymph nodes. Tumor harvest preceded PD-1/PD-L1 blockade, followed by nivolumab treatment.

This TCR came from a person between 25 and 79 years old with non-small cell lung cancer. The sample consisted of tumor tissue, taken at baseline. The chain recombines TRBV28 with TRBJ2-7, with D possibly TRBD1 on 6 matching bases. CDR3 protein: CASSLDEQGLHEQYF. The DNA for the CDR3 is TGTGCCAGCAGTTTAGACGAACAGGGTCTCCACGAGCAGTACTTC.